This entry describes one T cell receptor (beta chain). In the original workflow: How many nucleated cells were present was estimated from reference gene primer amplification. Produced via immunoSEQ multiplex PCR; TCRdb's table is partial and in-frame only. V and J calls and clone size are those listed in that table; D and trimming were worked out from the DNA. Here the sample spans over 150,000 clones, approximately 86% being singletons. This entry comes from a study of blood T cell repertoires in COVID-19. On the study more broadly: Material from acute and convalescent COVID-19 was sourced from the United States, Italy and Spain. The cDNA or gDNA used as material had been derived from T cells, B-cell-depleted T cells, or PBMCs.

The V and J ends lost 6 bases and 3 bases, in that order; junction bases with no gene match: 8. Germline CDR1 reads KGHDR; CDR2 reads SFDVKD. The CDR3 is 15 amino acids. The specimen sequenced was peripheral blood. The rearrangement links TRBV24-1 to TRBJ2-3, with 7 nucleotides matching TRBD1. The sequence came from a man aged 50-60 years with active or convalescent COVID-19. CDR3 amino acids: CATSSTGIGTDTQYF. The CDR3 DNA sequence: TGTGCCACCAGTTCGACAGGGATTGGAACAGATACGCAGTATTTT.